A selection of T cell receptor beta chains follows, all from one sample in a study of blood T cell repertoires in COVID-19. TCRdb keeps only in-frame clones here, not all; method: immunoSEQ multiplex PCR. The sample has approximately 53,000 clones; about 89% are singletons. The sample consisted of peripheral blood. Receptors originate from a human donor in a cohort sampled during active COVID-19. The CDR3 runs from the conserved cysteine through the conserved F or W. D genes are given only for firm matches. Clone size is given for some rows only: seen once, a few or many times, or a class if the clone is expanded.

abundance,d_gene,j_gene,v_gene,CDR3aa,CDR3nt
NA,TRBD1,TRBJ2-7,TRBV20-1,CSVDRAYEQYF,TGCAGTGTCGACAGGGCATACGAGCAGTACTTC
NA,TRBD2,TRBJ2-1,TRBV11-2,CASSPRPLAGVLRNEQFF,TGTGCCAGCAGCCCACGCCCTCTAGCGGGGGTGTTGAGGAATGAGCAGTTCTTC
NA,NA,TRBJ1-3,TRBV9,CASSVEGSGNTIYF,TGTGCCAGCAGCGTAGAGGGGTCTGGAAACACCATATATTTT
NA,TRBD1,TRBJ1-1,TRBV27,CASSPRTGQAFF,TGTGCCAGCAGTCCTCGGACAGGGCAAGCTTTCTTT
NA,NA,TRBJ2-7,TRBV18,CASSPTTGTLEQYF,TGTGCCAGCTCACCGACCACAGGGACGCTCGAGCAGTACTTC
NA,TRBD1,TRBJ2-2,TRBV6-5,CASGWGQVTAGELFF,TGTGCCAGCGGATGGGGACAGGTGACGGCCGGGGAGCTGTTTTTT
NA,NA,TRBJ1-3,TRBV5-8,CASSLPQWYGNTIYF,TGTGCCAGCAGCTTACCCCAGTGGTATGGAAACACCATATATTTT
NA,TRBD1,TRBJ1-5,TRBV28,CASKLQGSRGQPQHF,TGTGCCAGCAAGCTACAGGGGAGCCGGGGCCAGCCCCAGCATTTT
NA,NA,TRBJ2-7,TRBV6-5,CASTGTPRIEQYF,TGTGCCAGCACCGGGACTCCCAGAATCGAGCAGTACTTC
NA,TRBD1,TRBJ2-5,TRBV11-2,CASSITTGGLEETQYF,TGTGCCAGCAGTATAACGACAGGGGGCTTGGAAGAGACCCAGTACTTC
NA,NA,TRBJ2-5,TRBV11-2,CASSLGAAGQSQYF,TGTGCCAGCAGCTTAGGAGCAGCGGGCCAATCTCAGTACTTC
NA,TRBD1,TRBJ1-5,TRBV9,CASSAGQHSNQPQHF,TGTGCCAGCAGCGCGGGACAGCATAGCAATCAGCCCCAGCATTTT
NA,NA,TRBJ1-2,TRBV28,CASSLTGGGYTF,TGTGCCAGCAGTTTAACCGGCGGCGGCTACACCTTC
NA,NA,TRBJ2-6,TRBV11-2,CASSHQVWGANVLTF,TGTGCCAGCAGCCATCAGGTCTGGGGGGCCAACGTCCTGACTTTC
NA,TRBD1,TRBJ1-2,TRBV9,CASSAEDRGWGYTF,TGTGCCAGCAGCGCAGAGGACAGGGGATGGGGCTACACCTTC
NA,NA,TRBJ1-5,TRBV10-3,CAISESPKVWPMAQHF,TGTGCCATCAGTGAGTCTCCCAAAGTTTGGCCAATGGCCCAGCATTTT
NA,TRBD2,TRBJ2-3,TRBV9,CASSVGGVAGVADTQYF,TGTGCCAGCAGCGTAGGAGGAGTAGCGGGAGTGGCAGATACGCAGTATTTT
NA,NA,TRBJ2-4,TRBV5-1,CASSLSESLAKNIQYF,TGCGCCAGCAGCTTGAGTGAGAGTTTAGCCAAAAACATTCAGTACTTC
NA,TRBD1,TRBJ1-2,TRBV2,CASSFDRDYGYTF,TGTGCCAGCAGTTTTGACAGGGACTATGGCTACACCTTC
NA,TRBD1,TRBJ1-5,TRBV4-1,CASSQMGQSNQPQHF,TGCGCCAGCAGCCAGATGGGACAGTCCAATCAGCCCCAGCATTTT
NA,NA,TRBJ1-5,TRBV4-3,CASSLSVSNQPQHF,TGCGCCAGCAGCCTCTCTGTTAGTAATCAGCCCCAGCATTTT
NA,NA,TRBJ1-4,TRBV2,CASSQLQGSSEKLFF,TGTGCCAGCAGTCAACTACAGGGATCTTCTGAAAAACTGTTTTTT
once,TRBD2,TRBJ2-5,TRBV9,CASSVEGLGQETQYF,TGTGCCAGCAGCGTAGAGGGACTAGGCCAAGAGACCCAGTACTTC
few,TRBD2,TRBJ2-6,TRBV4-2,CASSQGTSGRVLGANVLTF,TGTGCCAGCAGCCAAGGGACTAGCGGGAGGGTACTGGGGGCCAACGTCCTGACTTTC
NA,NA,TRBJ2-7,TRBV5-1,CASSLDKDRRSIYEQYF,TGCGCCAGCAGCTTGGATAAAGACAGACGGAGTATCTACGAGCAGTACTTC
once,TRBD1,TRBJ1-2,TRBV4-3,CASSRQGDGYTF,TGCGCCAGCAGCCGTCAGGGGGATGGCTACACCTTC
NA,TRBD2,TRBJ2-3,TRBV6-6,CASSTGLAGRTDTQYF,TGTGCCAGCAGTACCGGACTAGCGGGCCGCACAGATACGCAGTATTTT
NA,NA,TRBJ2-7,TRBV6-5,CASSRKGYNYEQYF,TGTGCCAGCAGCCGGAAGGGGTATAACTACGAGCAGTACTTC
NA,TRBD1,TRBJ1-5,TRBV5-6,CASSFGQGNQPQHF,TGTGCCAGCAGCTTTGGACAGGGGAATCAGCCCCAGCATTTT
NA,NA,TRBJ1-5,TRBV2,CASSASSNQPQHF,TGTGCCAGCAGTGCGTCTAGCAATCAGCCCCAGCATTTT
NA,NA,TRBJ1-1,TRBV19,CASSSRAGLVNTEAFF,TGTGCCAGTAGTTCAAGGGCAGGGCTCGTGAACACTGAAGCTTTCTTT
NA,NA,TRBJ1-6,TRBV2,CASSEAVVGENSPLHF,TGTGCCAGCAGTGAAGCGGTTGTAGGAGAAAATTCACCCCTCCACTTT
NA,NA,TRBJ1-1,TRBV19,CASRVQGGNTEAFF,TGTGCCAGTAGGGTACAGGGCGGGAACACTGAAGCTTTCTTT
few,NA,TRBJ1-5,TRBV4-1,CASSQDGQSNQPQHF,TGCGCCAGCAGCCAAGATGGGCAGAGCAATCAGCCCCAGCATTTT
few,TRBD2,TRBJ2-3,TRBV6-2/TRBV6-3,CASSYTRTSGTDTQYF,TGTGCCAGCAGTTACACGAGGACTAGCGGGACAGATACGCAGTATTTT
NA,NA,TRBJ2-7,TRBV20-1,CSAGGEFQQYF,TGCAGTGCTGGTGGGGAGTTTCAGCAGTACTTC
NA,TRBD1,TRBJ1-1,TRBV11-2,CASNDRGGYTEAFF,TGTGCCAGCAACGACAGGGGCGGGTACACTGAAGCTTTCTTT